The source of this T cell receptor beta chain is a study of cytomegalovirus exposure and HLA in healthy donors. Background on the study: A subsequent analysis reported that the roughly 120 validation repertoires were produced on the same platform that had also been used for the approximately 710 first-cohort repertoires. Study-level points and caveats: Reportedly, cytomegalovirus status was diagnosed with high sensitivity and specificity. The study put 150 to 200 TCR beta chains on its list as cytomegalovirus-associated. In the approximately 120 validation repertoires, a later analysis found that first-cohort TCR clusters tended to co-occur.

As regards this clone: Its antigen remains unidentified.

V gave up 0 bases and J gave up 5 bases; unmatched junction bases: 9. Germline V gives CDR1 LGHNA, CDR2 YNFKEQ. CDR3 length: 16 amino acids. Data came from immunoSEQ multiplex PCR; TCRdb stores just in-frame clones and leaves some out. The table lists more than 95,000 clones, 80% to 90% of them singletons. Sequenced sample: PBMCs. This chain uses TRBV4-2 with TRBJ2-7; TRBD1 matches 8 bases. The receptor was isolated from a man aged 18 to 29 in good health and CMV-seropositive. CDR3 in amino acids: CASSQENGQGVDEQYF. The CDR3 nucleotides are TGTGCCAGCAGCCAAGAGAACGGACAGGGCGTGGACGAGCAGTACTTC.